This TCR beta chain was captured by sequencing in a study of CD4 T cells in relation to SARS-CoV-2 and coronaviruses. Turning to the study itself: ViraFEST: roughly 9-day antigen culture of PBMCs, then TCR beta CDR3 sequencing. The negative reference was HIV-1 Nef peptide pool or peptide-free culture.

Repertoires were generated with immunoSEQ multiplex PCR, while TCRdb's copy carries only in-frame clones and drops some. This table holds 25,000 to 35,000 clones, around 72% found once. Study results and caveats: Compared with monoreactive clones, crossreactive clones showed significantly weaker SARS-CoV-2 expansion. This crossreactivity analysis covered spike protein alone, no other viral proteins.

This CDR3 has 14 amino acids. The V gene end was trimmed by 6 bases and the J gene end by 7 bases; junction bases not matched to a gene: 12. The germline V gene encodes CDR1 MNHEY and CDR2 SMNVEV (reference sequence). In the case of this clone: Its antigen is not known.

The unexposed donors gave CD4+ T cells in about 2011-2018, prior to COVID-19. CD4+ T cells were isolated from the cells after around 10 days of culture. Sample: CD4+ T cells from PBMCs, cultured in vitro. The clonotype originates from a human donor in good health. The gene calls are TRBV27 and TRBJ2-7; TRBD2 matches 7 bases. CDR3 in amino acids: CASRVGGNFEEQYF. The DNA of the CDR3 is TGTGCCAGCAGGGTGGGAGGGAACTTCGAAGAGCAGTACTTC.